This entry lists 17 T cell receptor beta chains sequenced from one sample in a study of blood T cell repertoires in COVID-19. The data were produced by immunoSEQ multiplex PCR, yet TCRdb's version contains in-frame clones alone and is incomplete. This repertoire shows a few hundred thousand clones, 75% to 90% found once; its top ten account for roughly 4%. What was sequenced was PBMCs or T cells enriched from blood (not recorded which). These TCRs come from a woman in her 30s who had been exposed to COVID-19.

The gene calls are TRBV30 and TRBJ2-7, with TRBD1 as a possible D gene (7 bases). CDR1 is GTSNPN and CDR2 is SVGIG in the germline V gene (reference sequence). The CDR3 sequence is 13 residues long. The V end was cut by 5 bases, the J end by 6 bases, with 17 bases between. For the CDR3, the DNA is TGTGCCTGGGCGGGACAGCCAGTCCGCGAGCAGTACTTC. Amino acid sequence: CAWAGQPVREQYF.

The V and J genes are TRBV11-3 and TRBJ1-5; possible D gene TRBD1, 5 bases. V was clipped by 3 bases and J by 2 bases, with 11 bases between them. CDR3 size: 15 residues. CDR1 is SGHNT and CDR2 is YENEEA in the germline V gene. The CDR3 DNA sequence: TGTGCCAGCAGCTTGGGGGGTAGTCGCAATCAGCCCCAGCATTTT. Amino acid sequence: CASSLGGSRNQPQHF.

J is TRBJ1-5 and V is TRBV27; TRBD1 aligns across 10 bases. The CDR3 is 19 residues long. The J segment lost 2 bases and the V segment lost 5 bases, leaving 15 bases of the junction unmatched. In germline, CDR1 is MNHEY, CDR2 SMNVEV (reference sequence). CDR3 coding DNA: TGTGCCAGCAGTACTTACCCGGGACAGGGGAATCTGGGCAATCAGCCCCAGCATTTT. This translates into CASSTYPGQGNLGNQPQHF.

V is TRBV18 and J is TRBJ1-2; TRBD1 aligns across 7 bases. Germline loops: CDR1 KGHSH, CDR2 LQKENI. This CDR3 has 14 amino acids. Unmatched junction bases numbered 2, after V lost 4 bases and J lost 0 bases. For the CDR3, the DNA is TGTGCCAGCTCACGGGACAGCCCTAACTATGGCTACACCTTC. It is translated as CASSRDSPNYGYTF.

CDR3 sequence reads: CASSLAGGVLHEQYF. The CDR3 coding sequence is TGCGCCAGCAGCTTGGCTGGGGGGGTTCTCCACGAGCAGTACTTC. The chain is built from TRBV5-1 and TRBJ2-7; 7 bases align to TRBD2. The V gene end was trimmed by 0 bases and the J gene end by 5 bases; junction bases not matched to a gene: 8. CDR1 is SGHRS, CDR2 YFSETQ, per germline. This CDR3 has 15 residues.

A few counts support this clone. V and J are TRBV7-2 and TRBJ1-5; D unresolved. The germline CDR1 and CDR2 sequences are SGHTA and FQGNSA. The CDR3 runs to 15 residues. Trimming pared 6 bases from V and 0 bases from J, leaving 12 bases between. CDR3 DNA: TGTGCCAGCAGATACCGCGGTTATAGCAATCAGCCCCAGCATTTT. This translates into CASRYRGYSNQPQHF. The full variable domain, with the rest looked up from reference TRBV7-2 and TRBJ1-5, is GAGVSQSPSNKVTEKGKDVELRCDPISGHTALYWYRQSLGQGLEFLIYFQGNSAPDKSGLPSDRFSAERTGGSVSTLTIQRTQQEDSAVYLCASRYRGYSNQPQHFGDGTRLSIL.

In this sample, this clone turned up once. The genes are TRBV3-1 (or the pseudogene TRBV3-2) and TRBJ2-3; weak D call: TRBD1 (6 bases). Trimming pared 1 base from V and 4 bases from J, leaving 9 bases between. In germline, CDR1 is LGHDT, CDR2 YNNKEL (reference sequence). This CDR3 is built from 14 residues. CDR3 in amino acids: CASSQGGPADTQYF. The CDR3 DNA reads TGTGCCAGCAGCCAAGGGGGGCCCGCAGATACGCAGTATTTT.

The chain is built from TRBV4-2 and TRBJ1-1; maybe TRBD1 (5 bases). CDR1 is LGHNA and CDR2 is YNFKEQ in the germline V gene. The CDR3 length is 15 residues. V lost 0 bases to trimming and J lost 4 bases, with 12 bases between them. CDR3 nucleotides: TGTGCCAGCAGCCAAGAGGGGGGGTACGGCACTGAAGCTTTCTTT. It codes for CASSQEGGYGTEAFF.

This chain connects TRBV28 to TRBJ1-5; 11 nucleotides match TRBD1. The CDR3 is 16 amino acids. Trimming took 5 bases from V and 9 from J; bases not matched to a gene: 12. Looked up from germline, CDR1 is MDHEN and CDR2 is SYDVKM. The CDR3 coding sequence is TGTGCCAGCAGTAGGGATGGGACAGGGGGAATCAGGCCCCAGCATTTT. The encoded protein is CASSRDGTGGIRPQHF.

This chain links TRBV10-3 with TRBJ1-1, with 7 nucleotides matching TRBD1. This CDR3 comprises 14 residues. The V segment lost 2 bases and the J segment 5 bases; nucleotides outside the gene matches: 5. Germline-derived CDR1 and CDR2 are ENHRY and SYGVKD. CDR3 sequence: CAISETMTGTEAFF. CDR3 coding DNA: TGTGCCATCAGTGAGACCATGACAGGGACTGAAGCTTTCTTT.

The chain recombines TRBV7-9 with TRBJ2-7, with 7 bases that match TRBD1. CDR1 and CDR2 (germline): SEHNR, FQNEAQ (reference sequence). This CDR3 spans 18 amino acids. V shed 1 base and J 3 bases; nucleotides not matched to a gene: 15. CDR3 nucleotides: TGTGCCAGCAGCTTAGTTAGGGGAAGGAAGACAGGGAACTACGAGCAGTACTTC. Protein product: CASSLVRGRKTGNYEQYF. Looking up the rest from reference TRBV7-9 and TRBJ2-7 gives the full variable domain: DTGVSQNPRHKITKRGQNVTFRCDPISEHNRLYWYRQTLGQGPEFLTYFQNEAQLEKSRLLSDRFSAERPKGSFSTLEIQRTEQGDSAMYLCASSLVRGRKTGNYEQYFGPGTRLTVT.

This clone came up a few times. The chain uses TRBV14 and TRBJ1-2, with 7 positions matching TRBD1. The CDR3 totals 16 residues. After removal of 4 bases from V and 2 bases from J, the junction contained 10 bases not matched to a gene. The germline CDR1 and CDR2 sequences are SGHDN and FVKESK. The CDR3 DNA sequence: TGTGCCAGCAGCCCCCTGGGACAGCTTACAAACTATGGCTACACCTTC. Protein: CASSPLGQLTNYGYTF. The full variable domain, with the rest looked up from reference TRBV14 and TRBJ1-2, is EAGVTQFPSHSVIEKGQTVTLRCDPISGHDNLYWYRRVMGKEIKFLLHFVKESKQDESGMPNNRFLAERTGGTYSTLKVQPAELEDSGVYFCASSPLGQLTNYGYTFGSGTRLTVV.

CDR3 in amino acids: CASKQSSGNTIYF. CDR3 sequence (DNA): TGTGCCAGCAAACAGAGCTCTGGAAACACCATATATTTT. V and J are TRBV12-3 or TRBV12-4 and TRBJ1-3; D not certain. The V end was cut by 7 bases, the J end by 0 bases, with 7 bases between. The CDR3 extends over 13 amino acids.

This clone was observed at least ten times. V and J are TRBV10-1 and TRBJ2-7; D gene uncertain. There are 13 residues in the CDR3. V lost 6 bases, J lost 1 base, and 10 bases lay in between. In germline, CDR1 is WNHNN, CDR2 SYGVQD (reference sequence). CDR3 residues: CASRLDISYEQYF. The CDR3 coding sequence is TGCGCCAGCAGACTCGACATATCCTACGAGCAGTACTTC.

The rearrangement uses TRBV7-9 and TRBJ1-1; a possible D gene is TRBD1 (6 bases). The CDR3 is made up of 12 amino acids. CDR1 SEHNR and CDR2 FQNEAQ come from the germline V gene (reference sequence). Trimming cost V 5 bases and J 6 bases, with 10 bases left between them. Here the CDR3 reads CASSPEGAEAFF. The CDR3 region has the DNA TGTGCCAGCAGCCCAGAGGGGGCTGAAGCTTTCTTT.

This chain uses TRBV13 with TRBJ1-4, with 8 nucleotides matching TRBD1. CDR3 length: 15 amino acids. In germline, CDR1 is PRHDT, CDR2 FYEKMQ (reference sequence). The V gene end was trimmed by 2 bases and the J gene end by 8 bases; junction bases not matched to a gene: 7. This chain's CDR3 is CASSLLPGGDEKLFF. CDR3 DNA sequence: TGTGCCAGCAGCTTACTGCCAGGGGGCGACGAAAAACTGTTTTTT.

The chain is built from TRBV2 and TRBJ1-1; 7 positions agree with TRBD1. Germline assignment: CDR1 SNHLY and CDR2 FYNNEI. The CDR3 is 16 amino acids. J was trimmed by 7 bases and V by 4 bases; bases with no gene match: 15. CDR3 in amino acids: CASSVWALTGIHEAFF. The CDR3 DNA sequence: TGTGCCAGCAGTGTTTGGGCCTTGACAGGGATACATGAAGCTTTCTTT. Full variable domain (remainder filled in from reference TRBV2 and TRBJ1-1): EPEVTQTPSHQVTQMGQEVILRCVPISNHLYFYWYRQILGQKVEFLVSFYNNEISEKSEIFDDQFSVERPDGSNFTLKIRSTKLEDSAMYFCASSVWALTGIHEAFFGQGTRLTVV.